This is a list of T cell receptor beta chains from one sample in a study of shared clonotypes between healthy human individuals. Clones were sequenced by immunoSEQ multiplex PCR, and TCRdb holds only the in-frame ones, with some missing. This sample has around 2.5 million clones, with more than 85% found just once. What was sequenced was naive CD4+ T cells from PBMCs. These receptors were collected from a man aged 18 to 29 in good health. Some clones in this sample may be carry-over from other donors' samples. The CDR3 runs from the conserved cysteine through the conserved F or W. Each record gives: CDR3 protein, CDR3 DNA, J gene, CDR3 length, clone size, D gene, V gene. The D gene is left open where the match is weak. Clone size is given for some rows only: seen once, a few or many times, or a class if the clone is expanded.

cdr3_aa: CAISASTWGGIDYEQYF; cdr3_nt: TGTGCCATCAGTGCTTCCACGTGGGGCGGGATCGACTACGAGCAGTACTTC; j_call: TRBJ2-7; cdr3_length: 17; clone_size: -; d_call: -; v_call: TRBV10-3
cdr3_aa: CASSHGGRRGTGELFF; cdr3_nt: TGCGCCAGCAGCCACGGAGGGAGGCGAGGAACCGGGGAGCTGTTTTTT; j_call: TRBJ2-2; cdr3_length: 16; clone_size: once; d_call: -; v_call: TRBV4-1
cdr3_aa: CASSFTVTSSYEQYF; cdr3_nt: TGTGCCAGCTCATTTACAGTGACGAGCTCCTACGAGCAGTACTTC; j_call: TRBJ2-7; cdr3_length: 15; clone_size: -; d_call: -; v_call: TRBV18
cdr3_aa: CASSSQGSAGELFF; cdr3_nt: TGTGCCAGCAGCTCCCAGGGAAGTGCCGGGGAGCTGTTTTTT; j_call: TRBJ2-2; cdr3_length: 14; clone_size: -; d_call: -; v_call: TRBV7-9
cdr3_aa: CASRQTGAYTNEQYF; cdr3_nt: TGTGCCAGCAGGCAAACAGGGGCGTACACTAACGAGCAGTACTTC; j_call: TRBJ2-7; cdr3_length: 15; clone_size: -; d_call: TRBD1; v_call: TRBV6-1
cdr3_aa: CARSGRREGQTQYF; cdr3_nt: TGTGCCAGAAGCGGGAGGCGGGAGGGCCAGACCCAGTACTTC; j_call: TRBJ2-5; cdr3_length: 14; clone_size: -; d_call: TRBD2; v_call: TRBV5-3
cdr3_aa: CASSLAGTGVGEQYF; cdr3_nt: TGCGCCAGCAGCTTGGCGGGGACAGGGGTTGGGGAGCAGTACTTC; j_call: TRBJ2-7; cdr3_length: 15; clone_size: -; d_call: TRBD1; v_call: TRBV5-1
cdr3_aa: CASSQASGGQGNQPQHF; cdr3_nt: TGTGCCAGCAGCCAAGCGTCAGGGGGACAGGGCAATCAGCCCCAGCATTTT; j_call: TRBJ1-5; cdr3_length: 17; clone_size: -; d_call: TRBD1; v_call: TRBV16
cdr3_aa: CASSFWTASGGRIHEQFF; cdr3_nt: TGTGCCAGCAGCTTCTGGACGGCTAGCGGGGGACGCATCCATGAGCAGTTCTTC; j_call: TRBJ2-1; cdr3_length: 18; clone_size: -; d_call: TRBD2; v_call: TRBV7-2
cdr3_aa: CASSGGAGGKKYEQYF; cdr3_nt: TGTGCCAGCAGCGGGGGAGCGGGAGGGAAAAAGTACGAGCAGTACTTC; j_call: TRBJ2-7; cdr3_length: 16; clone_size: -; d_call: TRBD2; v_call: TRBV9
cdr3_aa: CASSQSGLMNTEAFF; cdr3_nt: TGTGCCAGCAGCCAATCGGGACTAATGAACACTGAAGCTTTCTTT; j_call: TRBJ1-1; cdr3_length: 15; clone_size: -; d_call: -; v_call: TRBV5-5
cdr3_aa: CASSPVLAGFSDTQYF; cdr3_nt: TGTGCCAGCTCACCAGTGCTAGCGGGATTTTCAGATACGCAGTATTTT; j_call: TRBJ2-3; cdr3_length: 16; clone_size: -; d_call: TRBD2; v_call: TRBV18
cdr3_aa: CSARGPYGYTF; cdr3_nt: TGCAGTGCTAGGGGCCCTTATGGCTACACCTTC; j_call: TRBJ1-2; cdr3_length: 11; clone_size: -; d_call: -; v_call: TRBV20-1
cdr3_aa: CASSPLAGGPPNEQFF; cdr3_nt: TGCGCCAGCAGCCCTCTGGCGGGAGGCCCACCCAATGAGCAGTTCTTC; j_call: TRBJ2-1; cdr3_length: 16; clone_size: once; d_call: TRBD2; v_call: TRBV5-1
cdr3_aa: CASSQHGQDPSYEQYF; cdr3_nt: TGCGCCAGCAGCCAACATGGACAGGACCCCTCCTACGAGCAGTACTTC; j_call: TRBJ2-7; cdr3_length: 16; clone_size: -; d_call: TRBD1; v_call: TRBV4-3
cdr3_aa: CASSFRGEGYEQYF; cdr3_nt: TGTGCCAGCAGCTTCCGGGGCGAAGGGTACGAGCAGTACTTC; j_call: TRBJ2-7; cdr3_length: 14; clone_size: -; d_call: -; v_call: TRBV5-4
cdr3_aa: CASSLAGDETQYF; cdr3_nt: TGTGCCAGCAGCTTAGCGGGAGACGAGACCCAGTACTTC; j_call: TRBJ2-5; cdr3_length: 13; clone_size: -; d_call: TRBD2; v_call: TRBV7-3
cdr3_aa: CASSSRTGTDTQYF; cdr3_nt: TGTGCCAGCAGCTCCAGGACAGGGACAGATACGCAGTATTTT; j_call: TRBJ2-3; cdr3_length: 14; clone_size: -; d_call: TRBD1; v_call: TRBV7-9
cdr3_aa: CASGDRWNTEAFF; cdr3_nt: TGTGCTAGTGGGGACCGATGGAACACTGAAGCTTTCTTT; j_call: TRBJ1-1; cdr3_length: 13; clone_size: -; d_call: -; v_call: TRBV12-5
cdr3_aa: CASSRNLGGRAYGYTF; cdr3_nt: TGCGCCAGCAGCCGCAACTTGGGGGGGCGCGCCTATGGCTACACCTTC; j_call: TRBJ1-2; cdr3_length: 16; clone_size: -; d_call: -; v_call: TRBV4-3
cdr3_aa: CASSPRGGWEKLFF; cdr3_nt: TGTGCCAGCTCACCACGAGGGGGCTGGGAAAAACTGTTTTTT; j_call: TRBJ1-4; cdr3_length: 14; clone_size: -; d_call: TRBD1; v_call: TRBV18
cdr3_aa: CASSEGRPASQETQYF; cdr3_nt: TGTGCCAGCAGTGAAGGTAGGCCCGCGAGCCAAGAGACCCAGTACTTC; j_call: TRBJ2-5; cdr3_length: 16; clone_size: -; d_call: -; v_call: TRBV6-1
cdr3_aa: CASSLAMDYSNQPQHF; cdr3_nt: TGTGCCAGCAGCTTAGCGATGGATTATAGCAATCAGCCCCAGCATTTT; j_call: TRBJ1-5; cdr3_length: 16; clone_size: once; d_call: -; v_call: TRBV7-2
cdr3_aa: CATAGQTTDTQYF; cdr3_nt: TGCGCCACCGCGGGACAAACCACAGATACGCAGTATTTT; j_call: TRBJ2-3; cdr3_length: 13; clone_size: once; d_call: -; v_call: TRBV5-1
cdr3_aa: CSARTPVTEAFF; cdr3_nt: TGCAGCGCCCGGACACCAGTCACTGAAGCTTTCTTT; j_call: TRBJ1-1; cdr3_length: 12; clone_size: -; d_call: -; v_call: TRBV29-1
cdr3_aa: CASSSGPETQYF; cdr3_nt: TGTGCCAGCTCGTCAGGGCCTGAGACCCAGTACTTC; j_call: TRBJ2-5; cdr3_length: 12; clone_size: -; d_call: -; v_call: TRBV18
cdr3_aa: CASSPHPINYGYTF; cdr3_nt: TGTGCCAGCAGCCCTCACCCGATTAACTATGGCTACACCTTC; j_call: TRBJ1-2; cdr3_length: 14; clone_size: -; d_call: -; v_call: TRBV5-6
cdr3_aa: CASSLASNTGELFF; cdr3_nt: TGTGCCAGCTCACTAGCCTCGAACACCGGGGAGCTGTTTTTT; j_call: TRBJ2-2; cdr3_length: 14; clone_size: -; d_call: -; v_call: TRBV18
cdr3_aa: CASSSVSGTRLSGNTIYF; cdr3_nt: TGTGCCAGCAGTTCAGTCTCCGGGACAAGACTCTCTGGAAACACCATATATTTT; j_call: TRBJ1-3; cdr3_length: 18; clone_size: -; d_call: -; v_call: TRBV13
cdr3_aa: CASSARDFDEKLFF; cdr3_nt: TGTGCCAGTAGTGCCAGGGATTTCGATGAAAAACTGTTTTTT; j_call: TRBJ1-4; cdr3_length: 14; clone_size: -; d_call: -; v_call: TRBV19
cdr3_aa: CASSLGTGVDYGYTF; cdr3_nt: TGTGCCAGCAGCTTAGGGACAGGGGTCGACTATGGCTACACCTTC; j_call: TRBJ1-2; cdr3_length: 15; clone_size: -; d_call: TRBD1; v_call: TRBV7-9
cdr3_aa: CASSEGTSTDTQYF; cdr3_nt: TGCGCCAGCAGTGAGGGGACAAGCACAGATACGCAGTATTTT; j_call: TRBJ2-3; cdr3_length: 14; clone_size: -; d_call: -; v_call: TRBV10-1
cdr3_aa: CASSLTSGRNNYNEQFF; cdr3_nt: TGTGCCAGCAGCTTGACTAGCGGGAGGAACAACTACAATGAGCAGTTCTTC; j_call: TRBJ2-1; cdr3_length: 17; clone_size: -; d_call: TRBD2; v_call: TRBV5-8
cdr3_aa: CASSVQRQGAPGYTF; cdr3_nt: TGTGCCAGCAGTGTGCAACGGCAGGGGGCTCCTGGCTACACCTTC; j_call: TRBJ1-2; cdr3_length: 15; clone_size: -; d_call: TRBD1; v_call: TRBV2
cdr3_aa: CASHSGARNYGYTF; cdr3_nt: TGTGCCAGCCATTCCGGCGCCCGTAACTATGGCTACACCTTC; j_call: TRBJ1-2; cdr3_length: 14; clone_size: -; d_call: -; v_call: TRBV7-2
cdr3_aa: CASSLWAGELFF; cdr3_nt: TGTGCCAGCAGCTTATGGGCCGGGGAGCTGTTTTTT; j_call: TRBJ2-2; cdr3_length: 12; clone_size: -; d_call: -; v_call: TRBV7-8
cdr3_aa: CASSYVLAGTYEQYF; cdr3_nt: TGTGCCAGCAGCTATGTCCTAGCGGGGACCTACGAGCAGTACTTC; j_call: TRBJ2-7; cdr3_length: 15; clone_size: once; d_call: TRBD2; v_call: TRBV7-2
cdr3_aa: CTSSQPTRGVLQETQYF; cdr3_nt: TGCACCAGCAGCCAACCCACCAGGGGAGTTTTACAAGAGACCCAGTACTTC; j_call: TRBJ2-5; cdr3_length: 17; clone_size: once; d_call: -; v_call: TRBV1
cdr3_aa: CASSEYLGFEQYF; cdr3_nt: TGTGCCAGCAGTGAATATCTAGGGTTCGAGCAGTACTTC; j_call: TRBJ2-7; cdr3_length: 13; clone_size: -; d_call: -; v_call: TRBV25-1
cdr3_aa: CASSLGSASTGELFF; cdr3_nt: TGTGCCAGCAGCTTAGGATCGGCTAGCACCGGGGAGCTGTTTTTT; j_call: TRBJ2-2; cdr3_length: 15; clone_size: -; d_call: -; v_call: TRBV7-3
cdr3_aa: CASSHPFRGSFGGYTF; cdr3_nt: TGCGCCAGCAGCCACCCCTTTCGAGGGAGCTTCGGTGGCTACACCTTC; j_call: TRBJ1-2; cdr3_length: 16; clone_size: -; d_call: -; v_call: TRBV4-3
cdr3_aa: CASSANYVGSGEQYF; cdr3_nt: TGTGCCAGCAGCGCAAATTATGTCGGGAGCGGCGAGCAGTACTTC; j_call: TRBJ2-7; cdr3_length: 15; clone_size: -; d_call: -; v_call: TRBV9
cdr3_aa: CSAAVGRGGIVEAFF; cdr3_nt: TGCAGCGCCGCCGTTGGGAGGGGAGGAATTGTGGAAGCTTTCTTT; j_call: TRBJ1-1; cdr3_length: 15; clone_size: -; d_call: -; v_call: TRBV29-1
cdr3_aa: CASSLFRERSYNEQFF; cdr3_nt: TGTGCCAGCAGTTTATTCCGGGAGCGCTCCTACAATGAGCAGTTCTTC; j_call: TRBJ2-1; cdr3_length: 16; clone_size: -; d_call: -; v_call: TRBV28
cdr3_aa: CASSQSAQLNTEAFF; cdr3_nt: TGCGCCAGCAGCCAAAGTGCACAGCTGAACACTGAAGCTTTCTTT; j_call: TRBJ1-1; cdr3_length: 15; clone_size: -; d_call: -; v_call: TRBV4-3
cdr3_aa: CASSLASGTPYEQYF; cdr3_nt: TGTGCCAGCAGCTTAGCTAGCGGGACCCCCTACGAGCAGTACTTC; j_call: TRBJ2-7; cdr3_length: 15; clone_size: -; d_call: TRBD2; v_call: TRBV7-2
cdr3_aa: CASSYGGGGGEQFF; cdr3_nt: TGTGCCAGCAGTTACGGAGGGGGCGGCGGTGAGCAGTTCTTC; j_call: TRBJ2-1; cdr3_length: 14; clone_size: -; d_call: -; v_call: TRBV6-6
cdr3_aa: CASSLGGRKRNTEAFF; cdr3_nt: TGTGCCAGCAGCTTAGGAGGGAGAAAGAGGAACACTGAAGCTTTCTTT; j_call: TRBJ1-1; cdr3_length: 16; clone_size: -; d_call: -; v_call: TRBV13
cdr3_aa: CASSRRDLIAETQYF; cdr3_nt: TGTGCCAGCAGTCGTCGGGACCTTATAGCAGAGACCCAGTACTTC; j_call: TRBJ2-5; cdr3_length: 15; clone_size: -; d_call: -; v_call: TRBV28
cdr3_aa: CATSRMTGRTEAFF; cdr3_nt: TGTGCCACCAGCAGGATGACAGGGAGAACTGAAGCTTTCTTT; j_call: TRBJ1-1; cdr3_length: 14; clone_size: once; d_call: TRBD1; v_call: TRBV15
cdr3_aa: CASSLVAGANVLTF; cdr3_nt: TGTGCCAGCAGCTTAGTAGCAGGGGCCAACGTCCTGACTTTC; j_call: TRBJ2-6; cdr3_length: 14; clone_size: -; d_call: -; v_call: TRBV7-6
cdr3_aa: CAVDRDSQETQYF; cdr3_nt: TGTGCCGTCGACCGGGACAGCCAAGAGACCCAGTACTTC; j_call: TRBJ2-5; cdr3_length: 13; clone_size: -; d_call: TRBD1; v_call: TRBV7-9